The clone carrying this TCR beta chain was observed a handful of times. The data are from a study of blood T cell repertoires in COVID-19. Study at large: Acute and convalescent COVID-19 specimens originated in the United States, Italy and Spain. The cDNA or gDNA used as material had been derived from T cells, B-cell-depleted T cells, or PBMCs.

The table came from immunoSEQ multiplex PCR; TCRdb's copy has only in-frame clones and leaves some out. The data contain under 250,000 clones, approximately 86% of them seen just once; the ten biggest clones take up under 2%. CDR1 MNHNS and CDR2 SASEGT come from the germline V gene. The ends lost 5 bases at V and 3 bases at J; junction bases unmatched: 8. The CDR3 is 15 residues long. This clonotype was obtained from a woman aged 55-69 years who had recovered from COVID-19. Source material: peripheral blood. The J gene is TRBJ1-1, the V gene TRBV6-1; 8 bases line up with TRBD1. CDR3 protein: CASSKSGGSDTEAFF. CDR3 DNA: TGTGCCAGCAGTAAATCAGGGGGCTCAGACACTGAAGCTTTCTTT.